What follows are 8 T cell receptor beta chains derived from one specimen sequenced in a study of T cells in Graves' hyperthyroidism and ophthalmopathy. The CDR3 regions of TCR beta were amplified from RNA transcripts. With the HTBI primer set, the TCR CDR3 went through a first round of RT-PCR. MiXCR, run by TCRdb on the multiplex PCR reads, gives a single entry per CDR3 protein. The sample shows over 500,000 distinct CDR3 sequences, 15% to 20% of them seen only once. Sequencing used blood. These receptors were taken from a woman aged 18-29 years with Graves' ophthalmopathy.

This clonotype was seen a few times. The genes are TRBV5-1 and TRBJ1-4; TRBD1 might be the D (6 bases). Trimming stripped 4 bases from V and 5 bases from J, with 12 bases between. Germline-derived CDR1 and CDR2 are SGHRS and YFSETQ. The CDR3 is 14 amino acids. CDR3 sequence (DNA): TGCGCCAGCAGCCTGTCAGGGGTGAATGAAAAACTGTTTTTT. Its protein product is CASSLSGVNEKLFF.

This clonotype was recorded a few times. The chain couples TRBV29-1 to TRBJ1-1; perhaps TRBD1 as D (5 bases). Per germline, CDR1 SQVTM and CDR2 ANQGSEA. Trimming left V 7 bases short and J 7 bases short, with 16 bases between. CDR3 length equals 12 residues. The CDR3 region has the DNA TGCAGCGCCCCGAAGACAGAACTTGAAGCTTTCTTT. It encodes CSAPKTELEAFF. Together with reference TRBV29-1 and TRBJ1-1, the CDR3 gives the full variable domain: SAVISQKPSRDICQRGTSLTIQCQVDSQVTMMFWYRQQPGQSLTLIATANQGSEATYESGFVIDKFPISRPNLTFSTLTVSNMSPEDSSIYLCSAPKTELEAFFGQGTRLTVV.

This clonotype appeared once. Without the conserved terminal phenylalanine or tryptophan, this CDR3 likely stems from a read error. This sequence joins TRBV5-5 and TRBJ2-4; 7 nucleotides match TRBD1. Germline V gene sequence: CDR1 SGHKS, CDR2 YYEKEE (reference sequence). There are 17 residues in the CDR3. J was trimmed by 3 bases and V by 0 bases; bases with no gene match: 9. The CDR3 DNA reads as TGTGCCAGCAGCTTGGAACGACAGGGTTGGAACAAAAACATTCAGTACCTC. Its protein product is CASSLERQGWNKNIQYL.

The rearrangement joins TRBV7-9 to TRBJ2-5; 9 bases match TRBD1. The CDR3 is made up of 15 amino acids. With 1 base clipped from V and 5 bases from J, the junction kept 5 bases outside the gene matches. Germline V gives CDR1 SEHNR, CDR2 FQNEAQ (reference sequence). CDR3: CASSLDRGLVETQYF. CDR3 in DNA: TGTGCCAGCAGCTTAGACAGGGGGCTAGTCGAGACCCAGTACTTC.

The chain carries TRBV30 and TRBJ2-5, with D possibly called TRBD1 or TRBD2 (6 bases each). V was pared by 4 bases and J by 11 bases, with 23 bases between. This CDR3 has 14 amino acids. Per the germline V gene, CDR1 is GTSNPN and CDR2 is SVGIG (reference sequence). CDR3 coding DNA: TGTGCCTGGACCCCCACGGGGGCCCCTTTGTCACAGTACTTC. Protein sequence: CAWTPTGAPLSQYF.

This clonotype occurred many times. The chain recombines TRBV6-1 with TRBJ2-3, with D perhaps TRBD1 (5 bases). The V gene lost 6 bases and the J gene lost 3 bases, with 10 bases spanning the gap. This CDR3 comprises 13 residues. Germline assignment: CDR1 MNHNS and CDR2 SASEGT. The CDR3 coding sequence is TGTGCCAGCAGCTATAGGACAACAGATACGCAGTATTTT. Its protein product is CASSYRTTDTQYF.

The sample holds many counts of this clonotype. This rearrangement joins TRBV7-3 to TRBJ2-1, with D tentatively TRBD2 (6 bases). The V gene lost 2 bases and the J gene lost 5 bases, with 25 bases spanning the gap. Germline assignment: CDR1 SGHTA and CDR2 FQGTGA. The CDR3 covers 19 residues. The DNA for the CDR3 is TGTGCCAGCAGCTTATCCGGGACTTTTGAAACCTTGCTGAACAATGAGCAGTTCTTC. Its translation is CASSLSGTFETLLNNEQFF.

The chain has TRBV7-2 and TRBJ1-3; D gene unclear. Trimming pared 3 bases from V and 2 bases from J, leaving 8 bases between. Germline-derived CDR1 and CDR2 are SGHTA and FQGNSA. The CDR3 covers 14 residues. The DNA for the CDR3 is TGTGCCAGCAGCTTCGACACAACTGGAAACACCATATATTTT. As protein: CASSFDTTGNTIYF.